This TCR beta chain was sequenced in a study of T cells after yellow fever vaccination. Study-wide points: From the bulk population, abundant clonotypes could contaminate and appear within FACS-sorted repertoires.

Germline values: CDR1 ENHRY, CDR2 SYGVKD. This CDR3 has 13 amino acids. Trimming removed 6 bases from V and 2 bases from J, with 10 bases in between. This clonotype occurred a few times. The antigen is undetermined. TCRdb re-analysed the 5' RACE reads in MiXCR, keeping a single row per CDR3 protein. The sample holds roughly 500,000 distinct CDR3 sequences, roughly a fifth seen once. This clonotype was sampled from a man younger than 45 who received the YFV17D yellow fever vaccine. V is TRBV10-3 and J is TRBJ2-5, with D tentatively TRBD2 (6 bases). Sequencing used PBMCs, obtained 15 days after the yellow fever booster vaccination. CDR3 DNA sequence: TGTGCCATCAGCCCCGGGACTCAAGAGACCCAGTACTTC. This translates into CAISPGTQETQYF.